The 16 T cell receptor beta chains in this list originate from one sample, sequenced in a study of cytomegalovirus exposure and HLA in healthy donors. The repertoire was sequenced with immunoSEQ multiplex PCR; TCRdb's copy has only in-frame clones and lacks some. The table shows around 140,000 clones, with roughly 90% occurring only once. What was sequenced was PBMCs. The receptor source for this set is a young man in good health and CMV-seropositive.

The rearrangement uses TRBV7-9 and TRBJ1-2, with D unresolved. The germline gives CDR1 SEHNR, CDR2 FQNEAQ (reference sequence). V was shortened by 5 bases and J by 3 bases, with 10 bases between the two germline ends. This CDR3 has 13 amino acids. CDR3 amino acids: CASSPVQYYGYTF. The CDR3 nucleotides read TGTGCCAGCAGCCCAGTGCAATACTATGGCTACACCTTC.

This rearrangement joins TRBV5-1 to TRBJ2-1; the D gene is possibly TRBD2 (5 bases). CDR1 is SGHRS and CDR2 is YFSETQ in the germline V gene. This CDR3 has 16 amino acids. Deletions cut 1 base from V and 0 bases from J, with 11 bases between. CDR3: CASSLSRGSSYNEQFF. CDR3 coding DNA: TGCGCCAGCAGCTTGAGCAGAGGGAGCTCCTACAATGAGCAGTTCTTC.

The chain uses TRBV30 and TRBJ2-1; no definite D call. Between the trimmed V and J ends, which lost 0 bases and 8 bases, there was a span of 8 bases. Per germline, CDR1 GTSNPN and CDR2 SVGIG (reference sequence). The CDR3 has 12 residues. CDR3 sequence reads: CAWSVKSHEQFF. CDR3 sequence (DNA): TGTGCCTGGAGTGTAAAGAGCCATGAGCAGTTCTTC.

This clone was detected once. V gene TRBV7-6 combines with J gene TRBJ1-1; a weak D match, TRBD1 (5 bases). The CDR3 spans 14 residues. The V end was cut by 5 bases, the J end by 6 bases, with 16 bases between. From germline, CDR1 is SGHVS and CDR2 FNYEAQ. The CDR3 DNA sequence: TGTGCCAGCAGCGCGGGGATCGCGGGGGCTGAAGCTTTCTTT. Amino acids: CASSAGIAGAEAFF.

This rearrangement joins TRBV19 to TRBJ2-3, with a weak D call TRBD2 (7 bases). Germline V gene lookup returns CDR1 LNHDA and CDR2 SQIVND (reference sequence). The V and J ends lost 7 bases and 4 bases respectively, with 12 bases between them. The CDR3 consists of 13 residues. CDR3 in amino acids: CASNRGASDTQYF. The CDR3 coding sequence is TGTGCCAGTAATCGGGGGGCATCAGATACGCAGTATTTT.

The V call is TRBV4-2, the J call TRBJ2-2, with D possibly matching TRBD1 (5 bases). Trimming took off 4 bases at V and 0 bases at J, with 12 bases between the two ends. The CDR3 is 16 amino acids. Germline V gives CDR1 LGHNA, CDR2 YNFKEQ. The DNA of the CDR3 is TGTGCCAGCAGCCCGACAGATTTCGCGAACACCGGGGAGCTGTTTTTT. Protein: CASSPTDFANTGELFF.

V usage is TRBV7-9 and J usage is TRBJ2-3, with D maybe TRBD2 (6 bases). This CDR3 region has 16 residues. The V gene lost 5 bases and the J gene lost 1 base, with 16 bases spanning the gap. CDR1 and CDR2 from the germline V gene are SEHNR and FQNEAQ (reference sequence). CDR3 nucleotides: TGTGCCAGCAGCCTCGGGACTCAACAACGCACAGATACGCAGTATTTT. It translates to CASSLGTQQRTDTQYF.

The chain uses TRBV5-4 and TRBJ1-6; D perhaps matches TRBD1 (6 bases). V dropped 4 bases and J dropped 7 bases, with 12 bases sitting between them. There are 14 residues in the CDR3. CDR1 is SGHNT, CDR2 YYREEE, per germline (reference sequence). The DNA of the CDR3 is TGTGCCAGCAGCGTACAGGGATCAAATTCACCCCTCCACTTT. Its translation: CASSVQGSNSPLHF.

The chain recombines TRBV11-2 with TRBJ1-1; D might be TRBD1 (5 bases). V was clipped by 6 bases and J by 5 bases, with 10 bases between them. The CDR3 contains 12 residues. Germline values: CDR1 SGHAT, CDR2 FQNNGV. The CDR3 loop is CASSPTVTEAFF. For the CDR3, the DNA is TGTGCCAGCAGTCCGACAGTAACTGAAGCTTTCTTT.

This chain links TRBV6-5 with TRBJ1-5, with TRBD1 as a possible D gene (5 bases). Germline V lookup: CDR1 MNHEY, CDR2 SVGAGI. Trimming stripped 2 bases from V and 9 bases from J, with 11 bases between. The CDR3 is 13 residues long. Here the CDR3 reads CASSYNQGPPQHF. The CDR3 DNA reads TGTGCCAGCAGTTACAACCAGGGTCCGCCCCAGCATTTT.

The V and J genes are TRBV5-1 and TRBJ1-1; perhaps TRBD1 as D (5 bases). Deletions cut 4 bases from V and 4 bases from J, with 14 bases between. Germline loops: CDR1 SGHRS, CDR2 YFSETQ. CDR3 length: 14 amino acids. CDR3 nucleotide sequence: TGCGCCAGCAGCGTCAAGGACCAGGGCACTGAAGCTTTCTTT. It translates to CASSVKDQGTEAFF.

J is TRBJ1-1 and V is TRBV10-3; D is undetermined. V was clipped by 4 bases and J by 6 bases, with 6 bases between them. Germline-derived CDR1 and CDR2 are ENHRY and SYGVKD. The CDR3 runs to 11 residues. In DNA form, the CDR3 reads TGTGCCATCAGTGCAGGCTCTGAAGCTTTCTTT. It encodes CAISAGSEAFF.

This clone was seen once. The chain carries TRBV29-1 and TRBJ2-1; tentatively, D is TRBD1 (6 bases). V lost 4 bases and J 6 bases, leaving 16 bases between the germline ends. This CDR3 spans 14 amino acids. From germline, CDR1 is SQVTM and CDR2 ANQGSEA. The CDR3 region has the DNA TGCAGCGTTGCCCCCATCACAGGGTCCAATGAGCAGTTCTTC. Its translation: CSVAPITGSNEQFF.

The CDR3 DNA follows: TGTGCCACGGGCGGGGGAGGGGAGACCCAGTACTTC. Protein sequence: CATGGGGETQYF. The V call is TRBV6-6, the J call TRBJ2-5; 7 positions match TRBD2. The CDR3 sequence is 12 residues long. The V gene's germline CDR1 is MNHNY and CDR2 SVGAGI (reference sequence). Trimming removed 10 bases from V and 5 bases from J; junction bases left unmatched: 7.

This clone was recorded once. CDR3 in amino acids: CASSPGGYHYGYTF. The DNA for the CDR3 is TGTGCCAGCTCCCCTGGCGGATACCACTATGGCTACACCTTC. The genes are TRBV18 and TRBJ1-2, with unresolved D. Germline V lookup: CDR1 KGHSH, CDR2 LQKENI. Trimming removed 6 bases at V and 3 bases at J, with 14 bases between. The CDR3 length is 14 residues. Supplemented by reference TRBV18 and TRBJ1-2, the full variable domain reads NAGVMQNPRHLVRRRGQEARLRCSPMKGHSHVYWYRQLPEEGLKFMVYLQKENIIDESGMPKERFSAEFPKEGPSILRIQQVVRGDSAAYFCASSPGGYHYGYTFGSGTRLTVV.

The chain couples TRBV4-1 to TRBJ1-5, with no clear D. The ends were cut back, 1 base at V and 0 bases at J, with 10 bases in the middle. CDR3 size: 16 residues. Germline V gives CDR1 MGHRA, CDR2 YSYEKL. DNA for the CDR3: TGCGCCAGCAGCCAAGGGGCAGTTTATAGCAATCAGCCCCAGCATTTT. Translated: CASSQGAVYSNQPQHF.